This T cell receptor (beta chain) was identified in a study of blood T cell repertoires in COVID-19. Overall study: PBMCs, B-cell-depleted T cells, or T cells were the source of the cDNA or gDNA that made up the material.

The cohort comprised adults aged 18 to 89 years residing in under 30 US areas. Cohort 3 recovered donors had two negative PCRs, clearance, or symptom resolution. The CDR3 runs 15 residues. V was clipped by 1 base and J by 7 bases; unmatched bases: 8. Germline V gene sequence: CDR1 SGHNT, CDR2 YYREEE (reference sequence). Clones were read by immunoSEQ multiplex PCR, and TCRdb kept only the in-frame ones, dropping some. The sample lists around 300,000 clones; 85% to 90% were seen once. The sequenced material came from PBMCs or T cells enriched from blood (not recorded which). The sequence was obtained from a woman under 30 who had recovered from COVID-19. The genes are TRBV5-4 and TRBJ2-5, with 9 bases identical to TRBD2. CDR3 DNA: TGTGCCAGCAGCTTGAGTCCTAGCGGGGTTGCGACCCAGTACTTC. This translates into CASSLSPSGVATQYF.